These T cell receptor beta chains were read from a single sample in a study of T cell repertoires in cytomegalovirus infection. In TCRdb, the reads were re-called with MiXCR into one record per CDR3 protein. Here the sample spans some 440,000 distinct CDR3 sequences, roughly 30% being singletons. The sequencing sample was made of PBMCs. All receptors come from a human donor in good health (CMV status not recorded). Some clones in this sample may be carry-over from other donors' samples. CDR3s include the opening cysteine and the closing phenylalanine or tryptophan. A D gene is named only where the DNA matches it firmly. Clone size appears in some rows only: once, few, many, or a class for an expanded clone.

CDR3nt: TGTGCCAGCAGCTTCGGAGACATCGCGGGTGAGCAGTTCTTC
CDR3aa: CASSFGDIAGEQFF
abundance: few
j_gene: TRBJ2-1
d_gene: .
v_gene: TRBV13

CDR3nt: TGCAGTGCTAGGAACGGGGGGAAAGAGACCCAGTACTTC
CDR3aa: CSARNGGKETQYF
abundance: few
j_gene: TRBJ2-5
d_gene: TRBD2
v_gene: TRBV20-1

CDR3nt: TGTGCCAGCAGGCGAGGCTCAGCTAACAATCAGCCCCAGCATTTT
CDR3aa: CASRRGSANNQPQHF
abundance: .
j_gene: TRBJ1-5
d_gene: .
v_gene: TRBV12-3/TRBV12-4

CDR3nt: TGTGCCAGCAGTTACGACCCCGGGACAGGGTGGCCAGATACGCAGTATTTT
CDR3aa: CASSYDPGTGWPDTQYF
abundance: .
j_gene: TRBJ2-3
d_gene: TRBD1
v_gene: TRBV6-6

CDR3nt: TGTGCCAGCTCACCGGACAGGGGGCGTTACGAGCAGTACTTC
CDR3aa: CASSPDRGRYEQYF
abundance: few
j_gene: TRBJ2-7
d_gene: TRBD1
v_gene: TRBV18

CDR3nt: TGTGCCAGCAGTTCCCTAGCGGGGCACAATGAGCAGTTCTTC
CDR3aa: CASSSLAGHNEQFF
abundance: few
j_gene: TRBJ2-1
d_gene: TRBD2
v_gene: TRBV12-3/TRBV12-4

CDR3nt: TGTGCCAGCAGCTTTGTCGAGGGGAATCAGCCCCAGCATTTT
CDR3aa: CASSFVEGNQPQHF
abundance: .
j_gene: TRBJ1-5
d_gene: .
v_gene: TRBV7-9

CDR3nt: TGTGCCAGCAGTTTACCGGGGGGCGCGAACTATGGCTACACCTTC
CDR3aa: CASSLPGGANYGYTF
abundance: many
j_gene: TRBJ1-2
d_gene: .
v_gene: TRBV12-3/TRBV12-4

CDR3nt: TGTGTCAGCAGCAACATAGTGGGGCCCTTATCGCGAGCCTACCATGAGCAGTTCTTC
CDR3aa: CVSSNIVGPLSRAYHEQFF
abundance: .
j_gene: TRBJ2-1
d_gene: .
v_gene: TRBV7-2

CDR3nt: TGTGCCAGCTGGACAGGGAGGGAGCTGTTTTTT
CDR3aa: CASWTGRELFF
abundance: .
j_gene: TRBJ2-2
d_gene: TRBD1
v_gene: TRBV2

CDR3nt: TGTGCCAGCAGTTCACCGGGAGAGAACACTGAAGCTTTCTTT
CDR3aa: CASSSPGENTEAFF
abundance: .
j_gene: TRBJ1-1
d_gene: .
v_gene: TRBV28

CDR3nt: TGTGCCAGTAGTATCGGGGTGAACACTGAAGCTTTGTTT
CDR3aa: CASSIGVNTEALF
abundance: .
j_gene: TRBJ1-1
d_gene: .
v_gene: TRBV19

CDR3nt: TGTGCCAGCAGTGAAGAGGACGAGGGGGGAGCCAAAAACATTCAGTACTTC
CDR3aa: CASSEEDEGGAKNIQYF
abundance: .
j_gene: TRBJ2-4
d_gene: .
v_gene: TRBV2

CDR3nt: TGCGCCAGCAGGGAGGGGAGGGGGTCGGATGAGCAGTTCTTC
CDR3aa: CASREGRGSDEQFF
abundance: few
j_gene: TRBJ2-1
d_gene: .
v_gene: TRBV4-1

CDR3nt: TGCAGTGCTAGAGGGCCCCTAGCCGAGCGGGGGGTGACAGATACGCAGTATTTT
CDR3aa: CSARGPLAERGVTDTQYF
abundance: few
j_gene: TRBJ2-3
d_gene: TRBD2
v_gene: TRBV20-1

CDR3nt: TGTGCCAGCAGTCTACAGAATTTGAACACTGAAGCTTTCTTT
CDR3aa: CASSLQNLNTEAFF
abundance: few
j_gene: TRBJ1-1
d_gene: .
v_gene: TRBV6-6

CDR3nt: TGTGCCAGCAGCTTACGAACTGTGGGGACCCAGTACTTC
CDR3aa: CASSLRTVGTQYF
abundance: once
j_gene: TRBJ2-5
d_gene: .
v_gene: TRBV7-2

CDR3nt: TGTGCCTGGAGCCGGGACAGGGCTAACGAGCAGTACTTC
CDR3aa: CAWSRDRANEQYF
abundance: .
j_gene: TRBJ2-7
d_gene: TRBD1
v_gene: TRBV30